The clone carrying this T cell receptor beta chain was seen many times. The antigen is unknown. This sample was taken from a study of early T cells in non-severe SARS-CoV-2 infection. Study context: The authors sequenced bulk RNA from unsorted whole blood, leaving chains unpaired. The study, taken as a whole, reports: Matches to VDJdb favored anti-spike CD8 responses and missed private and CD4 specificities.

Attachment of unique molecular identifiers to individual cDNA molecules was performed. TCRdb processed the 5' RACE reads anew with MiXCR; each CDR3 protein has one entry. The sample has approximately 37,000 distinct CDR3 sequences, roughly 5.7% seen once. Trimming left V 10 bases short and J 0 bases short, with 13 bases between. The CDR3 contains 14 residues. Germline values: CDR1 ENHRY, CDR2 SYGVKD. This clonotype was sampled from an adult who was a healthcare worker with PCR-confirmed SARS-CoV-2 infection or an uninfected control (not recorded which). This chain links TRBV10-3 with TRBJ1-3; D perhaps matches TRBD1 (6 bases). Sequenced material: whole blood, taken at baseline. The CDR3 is CASGGRSSGNTIYF. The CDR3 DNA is TGTGCCAGCGGGGGCAGATCCTCTGGAAACACCATATATTTT.